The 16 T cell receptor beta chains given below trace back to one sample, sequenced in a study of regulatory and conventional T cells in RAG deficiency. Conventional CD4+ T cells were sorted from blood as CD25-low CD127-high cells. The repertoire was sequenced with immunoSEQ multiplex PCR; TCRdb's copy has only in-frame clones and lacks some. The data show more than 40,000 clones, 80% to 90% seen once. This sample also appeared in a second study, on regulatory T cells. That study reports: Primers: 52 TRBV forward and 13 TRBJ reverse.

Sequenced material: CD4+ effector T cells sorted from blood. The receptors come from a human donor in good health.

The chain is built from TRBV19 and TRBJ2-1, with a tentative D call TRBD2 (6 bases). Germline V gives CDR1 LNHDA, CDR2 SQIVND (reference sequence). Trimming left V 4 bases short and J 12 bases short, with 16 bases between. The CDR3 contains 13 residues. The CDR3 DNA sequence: TGTGCCAGTAGTACCGCCGTTGTGGGGGGGCAGTTCTTC. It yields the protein CASSTAVVGGQFF. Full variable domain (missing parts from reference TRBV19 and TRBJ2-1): DGGITQSPKYLFRKEGQNVTLSCEQNLNHDAMYWYRQDPGQGLRLIYYSQIVNDFQKGDIAEGYSVSREKKESFPLTVTSAQKNPTAFYLCASSTAVVGGQFFGPGTRLTVL.

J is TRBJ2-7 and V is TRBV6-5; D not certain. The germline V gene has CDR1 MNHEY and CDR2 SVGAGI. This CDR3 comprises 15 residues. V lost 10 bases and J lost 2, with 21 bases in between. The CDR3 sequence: CATCRTSSGTYEQYF. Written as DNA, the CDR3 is TGTGCCACTTGTAGAACATCCTCTGGGACCTACGAGCAGTACTTC.

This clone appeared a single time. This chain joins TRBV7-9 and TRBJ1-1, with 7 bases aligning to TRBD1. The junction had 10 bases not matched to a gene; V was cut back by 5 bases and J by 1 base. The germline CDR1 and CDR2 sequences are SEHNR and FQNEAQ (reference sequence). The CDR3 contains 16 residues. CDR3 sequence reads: CASSQREGTANTEAFF. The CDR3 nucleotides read TGTGCCAGCAGCCAGAGAGAAGGGACAGCGAACACTGAAGCTTTCTTT.

CDR3: CASRPVTNRGLTGANVLTF. Written as DNA, the CDR3 is TGTGCCAGCAGGCCCGTTACTAACAGGGGACTCACTGGGGCCAACGTCCTGACTTTC. The chain carries TRBV28 and TRBJ2-6; TRBD1 might be the D (7 bases). Germline assignment: CDR1 MDHEN and CDR2 SYDVKM. V was trimmed by 6 bases and J by 2 bases, leaving 23 bases between them. The CDR3 consists of 19 residues.

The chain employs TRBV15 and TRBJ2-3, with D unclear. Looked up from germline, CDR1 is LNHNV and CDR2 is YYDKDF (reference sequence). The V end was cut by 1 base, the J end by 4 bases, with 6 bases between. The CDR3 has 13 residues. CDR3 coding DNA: TGTGCCACCAGCAGAGGTGGTCCAGATACGCAGTATTTT. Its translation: CATSRGGPDTQYF.

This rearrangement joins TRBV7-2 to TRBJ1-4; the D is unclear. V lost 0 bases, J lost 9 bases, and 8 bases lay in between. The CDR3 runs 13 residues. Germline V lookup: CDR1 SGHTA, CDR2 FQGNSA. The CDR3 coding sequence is TGTGCCAGCAGCTTAGCCACACCCCAAAAACTGTTTTTT. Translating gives CASSLATPQKLFF.

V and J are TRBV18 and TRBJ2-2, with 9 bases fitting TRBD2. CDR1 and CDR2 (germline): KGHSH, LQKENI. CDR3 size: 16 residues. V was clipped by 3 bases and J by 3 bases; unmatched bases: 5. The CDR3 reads CASSPQERGDTGELFF. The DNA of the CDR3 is TGTGCCAGCTCACCCCAGGAGCGGGGGGACACCGGGGAGCTGTTTTTT. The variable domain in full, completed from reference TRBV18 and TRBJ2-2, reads NAGVMQNPRHLVRRRGQEARLRCSPMKGHSHVYWYRQLPEEGLKFMVYLQKENIIDESGMPKERFSAEFPKEGPSILRIQQVVRGDSAAYFCASSPQERGDTGELFFGEGSRLTVL.

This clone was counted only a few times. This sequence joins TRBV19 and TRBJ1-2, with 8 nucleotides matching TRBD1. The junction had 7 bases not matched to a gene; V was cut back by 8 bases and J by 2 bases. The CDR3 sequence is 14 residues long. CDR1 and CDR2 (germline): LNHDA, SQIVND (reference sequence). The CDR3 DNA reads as TGTGCCAGTGTCAGGGACAGGTCGAACTATGGCTACACCTTC. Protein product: CASVRDRSNYGYTF.

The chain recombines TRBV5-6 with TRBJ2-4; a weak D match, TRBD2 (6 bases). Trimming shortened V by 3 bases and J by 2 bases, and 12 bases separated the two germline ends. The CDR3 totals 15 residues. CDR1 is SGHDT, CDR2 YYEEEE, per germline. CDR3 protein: CASSSSGPTKNIQYF. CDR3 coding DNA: TGTGCCAGCAGCTCCAGCGGGCCGACCAAAAACATTCAGTACTTC.

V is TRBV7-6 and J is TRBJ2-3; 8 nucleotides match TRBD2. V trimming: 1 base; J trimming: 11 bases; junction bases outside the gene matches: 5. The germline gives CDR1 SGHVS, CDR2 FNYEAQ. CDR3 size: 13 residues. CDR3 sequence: CASSLDLSGRQYF. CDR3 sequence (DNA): TGTGCCAGCAGCTTAGACCTGAGCGGGAGGCAGTATTTT.

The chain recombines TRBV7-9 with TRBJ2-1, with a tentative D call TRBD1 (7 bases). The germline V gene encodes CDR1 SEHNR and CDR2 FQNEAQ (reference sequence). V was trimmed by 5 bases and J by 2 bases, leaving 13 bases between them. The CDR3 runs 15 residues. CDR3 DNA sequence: TGTGCCAGCAGCCGCGGGACAGAAGCCTACAATGAGCAGTTCTTC. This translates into CASSRGTEAYNEQFF.

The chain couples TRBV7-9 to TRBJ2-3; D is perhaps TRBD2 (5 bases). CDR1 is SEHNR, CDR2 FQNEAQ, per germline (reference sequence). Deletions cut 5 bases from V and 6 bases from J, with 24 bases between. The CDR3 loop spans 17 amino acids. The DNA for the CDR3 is TGTGCCAGCAGCATGACTACTATCGCGCCGTCTGACGATACGCAGTATTTT. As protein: CASSMTTIAPSDDTQYF.

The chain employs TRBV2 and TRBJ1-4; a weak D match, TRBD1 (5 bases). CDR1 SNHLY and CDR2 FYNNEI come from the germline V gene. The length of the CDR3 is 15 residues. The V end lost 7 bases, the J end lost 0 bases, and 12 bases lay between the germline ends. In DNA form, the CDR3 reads TGTGCCAGCACGTCCCAGGGAGCAACTAATGAAAAACTGTTTTTT. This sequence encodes CASTSQGATNEKLFF. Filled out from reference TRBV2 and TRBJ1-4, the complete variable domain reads EPEVTQTPSHQVTQMGQEVILRCVPISNHLYFYWYRQILGQKVEFLVSFYNNEISEKSEIFDDQFSVERPDGSNFTLKIRSTKLEDSAMYFCASTSQGATNEKLFFGSGTQLSVL.

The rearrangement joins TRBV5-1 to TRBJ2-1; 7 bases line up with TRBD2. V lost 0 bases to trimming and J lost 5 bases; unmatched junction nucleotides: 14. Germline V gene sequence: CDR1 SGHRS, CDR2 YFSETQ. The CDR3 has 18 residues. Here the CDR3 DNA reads TGCGCCAGCAGCTTGGCCCGGGGAGGGGATACAAGACACAATGAGCAGTTCTTC. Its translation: CASSLARGGDTRHNEQFF.

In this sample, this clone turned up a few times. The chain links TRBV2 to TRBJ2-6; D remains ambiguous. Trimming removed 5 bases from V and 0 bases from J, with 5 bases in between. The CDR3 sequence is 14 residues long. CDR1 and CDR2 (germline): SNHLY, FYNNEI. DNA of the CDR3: TGTGCCAGCAGTCGAAGCTCTGGGGCCAACGTCCTGACTTTC. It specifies CASSRSSGANVLTF.

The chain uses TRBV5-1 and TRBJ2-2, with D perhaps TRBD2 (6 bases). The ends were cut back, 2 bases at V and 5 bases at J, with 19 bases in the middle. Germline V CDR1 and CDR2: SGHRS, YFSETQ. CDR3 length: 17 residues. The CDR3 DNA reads TGCGCCAGCAGCTTTGAGGGGAGGAGGGACGGAACCGGGGAGCTGTTTTTT. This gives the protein CASSFEGRRDGTGELFF.